This TCR beta chain emerged from a study of blood T cells in healthy people across ages. This clonotype was seen a few times. Its antigen is as yet unknown. Germline and junction disagree at one end, which may indicate a read error. The CDR3 sequence is 14 residues long. Germline lookup yields CDR1 SSHAT and CDR2 FNYEAQ (reference sequence). Together with a sample-barcoded 5' primer, a J-beta primer mix was included in a second PCR lasting about 7 to 11 cycles. TCRdb itself ran the 5' RACE reads through MiXCR, one entry per CDR3 protein. There are 800,000 or so distinct CDR3 sequences in the sample; roughly 25% occur only once, and roughly 3.8% lies in the top ten. Researchers report isolating at least 6 million PBMCs per sample. Broader study findings: Long-lived donors exceeded aged donors in naive CD4+ cells and diversity. As naive T cell percentage varied, TCR beta diversity correlated strongly with it.

The data were also submitted as part of a second study, on T cells of mothers and their children.

The TCR was taken from a boy aged 5-17 years in good health. The sequencing sample was made of blood. The V gene is TRBV7-7, the J gene TRBJ2-1; D is perhaps TRBD1 (5 bases). CDR3 in DNA: TGTGCTAGCAGCTTTAAGGGTTGGGGCGATGAGCAGTTCTTC. Translation: CASSFKGWGDEQFF.